The next 27 T cell receptor beta chains were all read from a single sample in a study of blood T cell repertoires in COVID-19. Only in-frame clones appear in the TCRdb table, and some are missing; sequencing was by immunoSEQ multiplex PCR. The profile shows roughly 100,000 clones, around 86% of them singletons. Sequenced input: peripheral blood. These receptors all stem from a man aged 45-65 years with acute or convalescent COVID-19.

The chain couples TRBV7-5 to TRBJ1-4; TRBD1, the table's D call, lacks a check against the DNA. TRBV7-5 is a known pseudogene. This CDR3 has 16 residues. CDR3 sequence (DNA): TGTGTCAGAAGCTATCTGGGGACAGGGGCCAATGAAAAACTGTTTTTT. Amino acids: CVRSYLGTGANEKLFF.

V is TRBV10-1 and J is TRBJ1-2, with D possibly TRBD1 on 5 matching bases. The CDR3 totals 14 residues. V lost 6 bases and J lost 9, with 20 bases in between. Per the germline V gene, CDR1 is WNHNN and CDR2 is SYGVQD (reference sequence). The CDR3, as DNA: TGCGCCAGCAGAGCGGGACGCGGAGAGGTTAGCTACACCTTC. It codes for CASRAGRGEVSYTF.

V and J are TRBV2 and TRBJ2-1; the D gene is possibly TRBD1 (6 bases). Germline CDR1 and CDR2: SNHLY and FYNNEI. The CDR3 extends over 15 amino acids. Trimming took off 4 bases at V and 4 bases at J, with 14 bases between the two ends. The CDR3 here is CASSGEGTQYNEQFF. CDR3 nucleotides: TGTGCCAGCAGTGGGGAAGGGACACAATACAATGAGCAGTTCTTC.

V usage is TRBV9 and J usage is TRBJ2-2; 12 positions agree with TRBD2. There are 19 residues in the CDR3. V trimming: 0 bases; J trimming: 5 bases; junction bases outside the gene matches: 11. CDR1 is SGDLS, CDR2 YYNGEE, per germline. The CDR3 spells CASSVAPSGRAWGTGELFF. In DNA, the CDR3 is TGTGCCAGCAGCGTAGCACCTAGCGGGAGGGCCTGGGGTACCGGGGAGCTGTTTTTT.

V usage is TRBV5-4 and J usage is TRBJ2-5; no clear D. The CDR3 sequence is 13 residues long. V was trimmed by 1 base and J by 3 bases, leaving 7 bases between them. Germline values: CDR1 SGHNT, CDR2 YYREEE (reference sequence). The CDR3 DNA reads as TGTGCCAGCAGCTTGATGCCGGAAGAGACCCAGTACTTC. Its protein is CASSLMPEETQYF. Combining the CDR3 with reference TRBV5-4 and TRBJ2-5 gives the whole variable domain ETGVTQSPTHLIKTRGQQVTLRCSSQSGHNTVSWYQQALGQGPQFIFQYYREEENGRGNFPPRFSGLQFPNYSSELNVNALELDDSALYLCASSLMPEETQYFGPGTRLLVL.

This chain uses TRBV7-2 with TRBJ2-5; 10 nucleotides align to TRBD2. Trimming removed 1 base from V and 1 base from J; junction bases left unmatched: 3. Germline V gene sequence: CDR1 SGHTA, CDR2 FQGNSA. The CDR3 length is 16 residues. DNA of the CDR3: TGTGCCAGCAGCTTAGTTAGCGGGAGGCTCCAAGAGACCCAGTACTTC. It is translated as CASSLVSGRLQETQYF.

The gene calls are TRBV2 and TRBJ1-1; TRBD1 is a possible D gene (6 bases). V was cut by 5 bases and J by 12 bases, with 16 bases left in between. The CDR3 spans 12 residues. Germline CDR1 is SNHLY and CDR2 is FYNNEI. The CDR3 nucleotides are TGTGCCAGCAGTTCCTCGGGACAAACGACTTTCTTT. Protein product: CASSSSGQTTFF. Filled out from reference TRBV2 and TRBJ1-1, the complete variable domain reads EPEVTQTPSHQVTQMGQEVILRCVPISNHLYFYWYRQILGQKVEFLVSFYNNEISEKSEIFDDQFSVERPDGSNFTLKIRSTKLEDSAMYFCASSSSGQTTFFGQGTRLTVV.

V and J are TRBV30 and TRBJ2-3; the D gene is possibly TRBD2 (5 bases). Germline-derived CDR1 and CDR2 are GTSNPN and SVGIG (reference sequence). V dropped 5 bases and J dropped 4 bases, with 16 bases sitting between them. The CDR3 consists of 14 residues. The chain's CDR3 is CAWAPLGVSDTQYF. DNA for the CDR3: TGTGCCTGGGCCCCTCTCGGGGTTTCAGATACGCAGTATTTT. The complete variable domain, with remaining parts taken from reference TRBV30 and TRBJ2-3, reads SQTIHQWPATLVQPVGSPLSLECTVEGTSNPNLYWYRQAAGRGLQLLFYSVGIGQISSEVPQNLSASRPQDRQFILSSKKLLLSDSGFYLCAWAPLGVSDTQYFGPGTRLTVL.

The chain recombines TRBV4-1 with TRBJ1-4; maybe TRBD1 (6 bases). The CDR3 spans 15 residues. Germline CDR1 reads MGHRA; CDR2 reads YSYEKL. The ends were cut back, 4 bases at V and 7 bases at J, with 16 bases in the middle. This chain's CDR3 is CASSLRDTLTEKLFF. For the CDR3, the DNA is TGCGCCAGCAGCCTCCGGGACACCCTGACTGAAAAACTGTTTTTT.

This rearrangement joins TRBV10-1 to TRBJ2-3; D uncertain. The germline gives CDR1 WNHNN, CDR2 SYGVQD (reference sequence). The CDR3 loop spans 12 amino acids. V was shortened by 6 bases and J by 2 bases, with 6 bases between the two germline ends. CDR3 sequence: CASRASTDTQYF. The CDR3 nucleotides are TGCGCCAGCAGGGCTTCCACAGATACGCAGTATTTT.

V is TRBV5-1 and J is TRBJ2-1, with TRBD2 matching 7 bases. Germline V gene sequence: CDR1 SGHRS, CDR2 YFSETQ. The CDR3 sequence is 16 residues long. V shed 6 bases, J shed 2 bases, and the junction held 11 bases outside the gene matches. CDR3 region: CASKPWAGAAYNEQFF. The CDR3 DNA is TGCGCCAGCAAACCTTGGGCGGGAGCGGCCTACAATGAGCAGTTCTTC.

The chain has TRBV6-5 and TRBJ1-2, with a tentative D call TRBD1 (6 bases). Germline loops: CDR1 MNHEY, CDR2 SVGAGI. Trimming removed 8 bases from V and 8 bases from J, with 18 bases in between. This CDR3 is built from 13 residues. CDR3 nucleotides: TGTGCCAGCTCTCACAACAGGGAGAGGGGCTACACCTTC. Its protein is CASSHNRERGYTF.

This rearrangement joins TRBV9 to TRBJ2-3; 10 positions agree with TRBD2. This CDR3 has 15 residues. The germline V gene encodes CDR1 SGDLS and CDR2 YYNGEE. The V gene end was trimmed by 4 bases and the J gene end by 7 bases; junction bases not matched to a gene: 9. DNA of the CDR3: TGTGCCAGCAGCTTGCTAGCGGGAGCGAGTTATACGCAGTATTTT. Its translation: CASSLLAGASYTQYF. Full variable domain (missing parts from reference TRBV9 and TRBJ2-3): DSGVTQTPKHLITATGQRVTLRCSPRSGDLSVYWYQQSLDQGLQFLIQYYNGEERAKGNILERFSAQQFPDLHSELNLSSLELGDSALYFCASSLLAGASYTQYFGPGTRLTVL.

This clone is a singleton in its sample. The chain combines TRBV15 with TRBJ1-4; 8 nucleotides agree with TRBD1. V trimming: 1 base; J trimming: 3 bases; junction bases outside the gene matches: 10. Germline assignment: CDR1 LNHNV and CDR2 YYDKDF (reference sequence). The CDR3 runs to 18 residues. CDR3: CATSRGTAGGSSNEKLFF. The CDR3 nucleotides are TGTGCCACCAGCAGAGGTACAGCAGGGGGCAGTTCTAATGAAAAACTGTTTTTT.

This sequence joins TRBV12-5 and TRBJ2-7, with 13 bases fitting TRBD2. This CDR3 is built from 14 residues. CDR1 is LGHNT and CDR2 is FRNRAP in the germline V gene. After removal of 1 base from V and 6 bases from J, the junction contained 0 bases not matched to a gene. CDR3: CASGLGTSGSEQYF. CDR3 DNA: TGTGCTAGTGGTTTGGGGACTAGCGGGAGCGAGCAGTACTTC.

In this sample, this clone turned up a few times. The chain combines TRBV27 with TRBJ2-5; a weak D match, TRBD2 (5 bases). This CDR3 region has 13 residues. Looked up from germline, CDR1 is MNHEY and CDR2 is SMNVEV (reference sequence). The V end was cut by 6 bases, the J end by 3 bases, with 11 bases between. This CDR3 reads CASSSHGEETQYF. CDR3 sequence (DNA): TGTGCCAGCAGCTCCCACGGGGAAGAGACCCAGTACTTC.

V usage is TRBV9 and J usage is TRBJ2-5, with TRBD1 matching over 7 bases. After removal of 1 base from V and 4 bases from J, the junction contained 7 bases not matched to a gene. This CDR3 spans 15 amino acids. Germline CDR1 SGDLS, CDR2 YYNGEE. As DNA, the CDR3 is TGTGCCAGCAGCGTAAATACAGGGGATCGAGAGACCCAGTACTTC. As protein: CASSVNTGDRETQYF. The entire variable domain, with the rest obtained from reference TRBV9 and TRBJ2-5, is as follows: DSGVTQTPKHLITATGQRVTLRCSPRSGDLSVYWYQQSLDQGLQFLIQYYNGEERAKGNILERFSAQQFPDLHSELNLSSLELGDSALYFCASSVNTGDRETQYFGPGTRLLVL.

Here the CDR3 reads CASSPRQGAYGYTF. The CDR3 DNA reads TGCGCCAGCAGCCCTAGACAGGGGGCATATGGCTACACCTTC. V usage is TRBV4-1 and J usage is TRBJ1-2; 10 bases align to TRBD1. V lost 4 bases and J lost 5; bases outside the gene matches: 4. The CDR3 is 14 residues long. Germline CDR1 and CDR2: MGHRA and YSYEKL.

This clone was seen a single time. The rearrangement uses TRBV7-2 and TRBJ2-7, with TRBD2 matching over 12 bases. Trimming took 4 bases from V and 7 from J; bases not matched to a gene: 14. Germline assignment: CDR1 SGHTA and CDR2 FQGNSA. This CDR3 spans 17 amino acids. This CDR3 reads CASSSLPGLAGSWEQYF. Written as DNA, the CDR3 is TGTGCCAGCAGCTCCCTCCCAGGACTAGCGGGGTCCTGGGAGCAGTACTTC.

The chain employs TRBV2 and TRBJ1-6; TRBD1 is a possible D gene (5 bases). The CDR3 totals 13 residues. Germline CDR1 SNHLY, CDR2 FYNNEI. The germline V and J ends were trimmed by 6 bases and 11 bases, with 14 bases remaining between them. CDR3 region: CASRGRVSAPLHF. The CDR3 region has the DNA TGTGCCAGCAGGGGCAGGGTCAGCGCACCCCTCCACTTT.

The rearrangement uses TRBV19 and TRBJ2-6; 10 positions agree with TRBD1. The germline V gene has CDR1 LNHDA and CDR2 SQIVND (reference sequence). The CDR3 runs 20 residues. J was trimmed by 0 bases and V by 2 bases; bases with no gene match: 10. This CDR3 reads CASSILPGTGDRSGANVLTF. In DNA form, the CDR3 reads TGTGCCAGTAGTATACTCCCCGGGACAGGGGACCGCTCTGGGGCCAACGTCCTGACTTTC.

Regarding this clone: The junction does not match germline at one end; this may be a read error. The chain couples TRBV10-1 to TRBJ2-1, with 9 bases matching TRBD2. Germline CDR1 is WNHNN and CDR2 is SYGVQD (reference sequence). This CDR3 spans 12 amino acids. The CDR3 sequence is CASSESGTSRVF. The CDR3 region has the DNA TGCGCCAGCAGTGAGTCGGGGACTAGCAGGGTCTTC.

This clone was picked up a small number of times. This chain joins TRBV25-1 and TRBJ1-2; 11 nucleotides agree with TRBD1. V was pared by 2 bases and J by 2 bases, with 1 base of the junction left unmatched. Per germline, CDR1 MGHDK and CDR2 SYGVNS. The CDR3 extends over 15 amino acids. The CDR3 DNA follows: TGTGCCAGCAGTGAACGGACAGGGGGCAACTATGGCTACACCTTC. It yields the protein CASSERTGGNYGYTF.

This clone is a singleton in its sample. V and J are TRBV6-4 and TRBJ1-2; no reliable D call. The CDR3 is made up of 14 amino acids. The V and J ends lost 5 bases and 3 bases respectively, with 13 bases between them. Germline lookup yields CDR1 MRHNA and CDR2 SNTAGT. The CDR3 sequence: CASSPTRGYYGYTF. The DNA of the CDR3 is TGTGCCAGCAGTCCGACCCGGGGTTACTATGGCTACACCTTC.

The chain recombines TRBV19 with TRBJ2-1; unclear D gene. Germline CDR1 LNHDA, CDR2 SQIVND (reference sequence). CDR3 length: 11 amino acids. The V and J ends lost 5 bases and 9 bases respectively, with 8 bases between them. Here the CDR3 reads CASSPSGEQFF. Here the CDR3 DNA reads TGTGCCAGTAGTCCTAGTGGTGAGCAGTTCTTC.

On this clone: The same CDR3 also results from other DNA sequences found in this sample. The genes are TRBV28 and TRBJ1-5; possibly TRBD1 for D (6 bases). Germline CDR1 is MDHEN and CDR2 is SYDVKM. The V end was cut by 5 bases, the J end by 1 base, with 18 bases between. The CDR3 is made up of 17 amino acids. In DNA, the CDR3 is TGTGCCAGCAGTCCCCCCCACAGGGTAAGGAGCAATCAGCCCCAGCATTTT. Protein: CASSPPHRVRSNQPQHF.

The gene calls are TRBV5-4 and TRBJ2-1; 7 bases are shared with TRBD1. Trimming removed 4 bases from V and 5 bases from J; junction bases left unmatched: 6. The CDR3 is made up of 14 amino acids. Germline values: CDR1 SGHNT, CDR2 YYREEE (reference sequence). The CDR3 reads CASSPGQIHNEQFF. The CDR3 bases are TGTGCCAGCAGCCCGGGACAGATCCACAATGAGCAGTTCTTC. Using reference TRBV5-4 and TRBJ2-1 for the parts outside the CDR3, the full variable domain is ETGVTQSPTHLIKTRGQQVTLRCSSQSGHNTVSWYQQALGQGPQFIFQYYREEENGRGNFPPRFSGLQFPNYSSELNVNALELDDSALYLCASSPGQIHNEQFFGPGTRLTVL.